This TCR beta chain was captured by sequencing in a study of OX40 agonist ivuxolimab in advanced cancers. Study information: Patients with prior anti-PD-1, anti-PD-L1 or anti-CTLA-4 therapy were eligible; about 40% had some. Study-level findings and limits: Partial responders at 0.1-3.0 mg/kg had among the lowest clonal expansion. Relative to CD4+ cells, CD8+ T cells on average had more expanded clones.

Clones were read by immunoSEQ multiplex PCR, and TCRdb kept only the in-frame ones, dropping some. There are 55,000 to 80,000 clones in the sample; roughly 86% occur only once, and roughly 9.8% lies in the top ten. Sampling of blood occurred at baseline, cycle 4 day 1, and cycle 7 day 1. Comment on this clone: Its specificity is not known.

Deletions cut 2 bases from V and 0 bases from J, with 7 bases between. The CDR3 is made up of 13 amino acids. CDR1 and CDR2 (germline): SQVTM, ANQGSEA. This receptor was obtained from an adult with an advanced solid tumor such as melanoma, head and neck, liver or kidney cancer. The chain is built from TRBV29-1 and TRBJ1-2, with unresolved D. Sequencing was performed on CD4+ or CD8+ T cells sorted from blood, taken in a trial of the OX40 agonist ivuxolimab. CDR3 DNA sequence: TGCAGCGTTGAACAGCTAACTAACTATGGCTACACCTTC. It encodes CSVEQLTNYGYTF.